The clone carrying this T cell receptor (beta chain) is judged medium-sized. The data are from a study of spatial heterogeneity in lung cancer. Specified time point: sample taken at primary tumor resection. TCRdb called the 5' RACE reads again in MiXCR, with one record for every CDR3 protein. The sample shows roughly 2,900 distinct CDR3 sequences, approximately 7.5% of them seen only once. After removal of 5 bases from V and 7 bases from J, the junction contained 8 bases not matched to a gene. The CDR3 has 15 residues. Germline lookup yields CDR1 LGHDT and CDR2 YNNKEL (reference sequence). The material sequenced was normal lung tissue next to the tumor, taken at surgery. The V gene is TRBV3-1, the J gene TRBJ1-4; TRBD1 matches at 9 bases. The source of this sequence is a male donor with early-stage non-small cell lung cancer. In nucleotides, the CDR3 is TGTGCCAGCAGCATCCGGACAGGGGCGTCTGAAAAACTGTTTTTT. Translated, it gives CASSIRTGASEKLFF.